Presented here are 9 T cell receptor beta chains from one specimen sequenced in a study of blood T cells in healthy people across ages. For the second PCR, which ran for roughly 6 to 12 cycles, a sample-barcoded 5' primer and a J-beta primer mix were used. TCRdb independently ran MiXCR on the 5' RACE reads; one entry per CDR3 protein. The table includes roughly 1,800,000 distinct CDR3 sequences, about 49% detected once. The sample comprised blood. The origin of the receptors is a woman aged 40 to 50 in good health.

The V and J genes are TRBV4-2 and TRBJ2-5; D perhaps matches TRBD2 (6 bases). CDR3 size: 14 residues. CDR1 and CDR2 from the germline V gene are LGHNA and YNFKEQ. Deletions cut 0 bases from V and 11 bases from J, with 16 bases between. The CDR3, as DNA: TGTGCCAGCAGCCAAGATTTCCTGGGACTTGAGCAGTACTTC. Protein product: CASSQDFLGLEQYF.

J is TRBJ2-7 and V is TRBV18; D ambiguous. The ends were cut back, 2 bases at V and 5 bases at J, with 10 bases in the middle. The germline V gene has CDR1 KGHSH and CDR2 LQKENI. This CDR3 is built from 13 residues. DNA for the CDR3: TGTGCCAGCTCACCAAGTAGGGCACACGAGCAGTACTTC. The encoded protein is CASSPSRAHEQYF.

This clonotype was detected only a few times. The genes are TRBV28 and TRBJ2-5; D is possibly TRBD1 (5 bases). CDR3 length: 16 amino acids. V lost 7 bases and J lost 0, with 18 bases in between. Germline CDR1 MDHEN, CDR2 SYDVKM. CDR3 protein: CASTLGILRDQETQYF. In nucleotides, the CDR3 is TGTGCCAGCACCCTCGGAATCCTCAGGGACCAAGAGACCCAGTACTTC.

This clonotype appeared a few times. The CDR3 loop reads CASRSLGEKPYEQYF. For the CDR3, the DNA is TGTGCCAGCAGATCCCTGGGGGAGAAACCCTACGAGCAGTACTTC. The rearrangement links TRBV6-1 to TRBJ2-7; D could derive from TRBD1 or TRBD2 (5 bases each). Trimming cost V 6 bases and J 2 bases, with 17 bases left between them. CDR3 length: 15 residues. Germline lookup yields CDR1 MNHNS and CDR2 SASEGT.

V usage is TRBV28 and J usage is TRBJ2-7; 8 bases agree with TRBD2. The CDR3 has 15 amino acids. V gave up 2 bases and J gave up 1 base; unmatched junction bases: 4. From germline, CDR1 is MDHEN and CDR2 SYDVKM. The CDR3 nucleotides are TGTGCCAGCAGTTTAGAGCGGGGGTGGTCCTACGAGCAGTACTTC. Protein sequence: CASSLERGWSYEQYF.

V gene TRBV6-2 or TRBV6-3 combines with J gene TRBJ1-5; TRBD1 is a possible D gene (5 bases). The CDR3 length is 15 residues. Trimming removed 2 bases from V and 0 bases from J, with 8 bases in between. Germline assignment: CDR1 MNHEY and CDR2 SVGEGT. DNA for the CDR3: TGTGCCAGCAGTTACCGGGGCTATAGCAATCAGCCCCAGCATTTT. Its protein product is CASSYRGYSNQPQHF.

This clonotype turned up a few times. The rearrangement uses TRBV6-4 and TRBJ2-1, with TRBD2 identical over 15 bases. Trimming at V came to 2 bases and at J to 10 bases, leaving 0 bases not matched to a gene. Germline CDR1 reads MRHNA; CDR2 reads SNTAGT. The CDR3 is made up of 14 amino acids. CDR3 DNA sequence: TGTGCCAGCAGTGACGGGACTAGCGGGGGGGAGCAGTTCTTC. Encoded protein: CASSDGTSGGEQFF.

This clonotype turned up a few times. J is TRBJ2-5 and V is TRBV7-2, with TRBD2 identical over 10 bases. With 4 bases clipped from V and 3 bases from J, the junction kept 8 bases outside the gene matches. The CDR3 sequence is 16 residues long. Per the germline V gene, CDR1 is SGHTA and CDR2 is FQGNSA. The CDR3 DNA reads TGTGCCAGCAGCTCGAACGCAGCGGGGGGGAAAGAGACCCAGTACTTC. Translated: CASSSNAAGGKETQYF.

This chain uses TRBV6-2 or TRBV6-3 with TRBJ2-5, with 8 bases fitting TRBD1. The CDR3 has 14 amino acids. Trimming cost V 6 bases and J 11 bases; bases outside gene matches: 14. Germline V gene data show CDR1 as MNHEY and CDR2 as SVGEGT. The CDR3: CASSSGGGWYGQYF. In nucleotides, the CDR3 is TGTGCCAGCAGCTCAGGGGGCGGATGGTACGGGCAGTACTTC.